Below, 22 T cell receptor beta chains from the same sample are listed, as sequenced in a study of identifying expanded T cells in peripheral blood. Assay used: immunoSEQ multiplex PCR; TCRdb lists only in-frame clones, some missing. The profile covers roughly 100,000 clones, with roughly 91% appearing a single time and around 17% taken by the ten largest. Material for sequencing was blood. The receptor set was obtained from a person aged 18 to 70 in good health.

The chain recombines TRBV19 with TRBJ1-6, with D possibly being TRBD1 (6 bases). The CDR3 length is 14 residues. V was pared by 4 bases and J by 10 bases, with 14 bases between. Germline V gene lookup returns CDR1 LNHDA and CDR2 SQIVND (reference sequence). Here the CDR3 reads CASSTAEQGSPLHF. DNA for the CDR3: TGTGCCAGTAGTACCGCGGAACAGGGCTCACCCCTCCACTTT.

This rearrangement joins TRBV10-3 to TRBJ1-1; 12 nucleotides match TRBD1. Germline loops: CDR1 ENHRY, CDR2 SYGVKD. Trimming at V came to 7 bases and at J to 5 bases, leaving 8 bases not matched to a gene. CDR3 size: 15 residues. Written as DNA, the CDR3 is TGTGCCATCACGAGAGAGGGACAGGGGGCGACTGAAGCTTTCTTT. It codes for CAITREGQGATEAFF.

The chain is built from TRBV6-6 and TRBJ1-1; D call uncertain. This CDR3 is built from 15 residues. Germline V gene sequence: CDR1 MNHNY, CDR2 SVGAGI (reference sequence). V lost 3 bases to trimming and J lost 0 bases, with 11 bases between them. The DNA for the CDR3 is TGTGCCAGCAGTTATTTCGGAGTGATGAACACTGAAGCTTTCTTT. Amino acids: CASSYFGVMNTEAFF.

With respect to this clone: One junction end disagrees with the germline gene, perhaps due to a read error. The chain uses TRBV5-4 and TRBJ2-7, with D maybe TRBD2 (6 bases). The CDR3 runs 15 residues. CDR1 and CDR2 (germline): SGHNT, YYREEE (reference sequence). DNA of the CDR3: TGCGCCAGCAGCCCCCGCGGCGGGGACCTCTCCGAGCAGTACTTC. As protein: CASSPRGGDLSEQYF. The full variable domain, in which reference TRBV5-4 and TRBJ2-7 provide the parts outside the CDR3, is ETGVTQSPTHLIKTRGQQVTLRCSSQSGHNTVSWYQQALGQGPQFIFQYYREEENGRGNFPPRFSGLQFPNYSSELNVNALELDDSALYLCASSPRGGDLSEQYFGPGTRLTVT.

The chain recombines TRBV6-1 with TRBJ2-2; D is tentatively TRBD1 or TRBD2 (6 bases each). This CDR3 contains 19 residues. V was trimmed by 2 bases and J by 3 bases, leaving 22 bases between them. Germline V gene lookup returns CDR1 MNHNS and CDR2 SASEGT. CDR3 sequence: CASSESPFQGGPYTGELFF. The CDR3 region has the DNA TGTGCCAGCAGTGAATCCCCCTTTCAAGGGGGGCCATACACCGGGGAGCTGTTTTTT.

The CDR3 reads CASSARQGSGPYGYTF. The DNA for the CDR3 is TGTGCCAGCAGTGCTCGACAGGGTTCGGGACCTTATGGCTACACCTTC. V and J are TRBV28 and TRBJ1-2, with 7 bases matching TRBD1. The ends lost 5 bases at V and 5 bases at J; junction bases unmatched: 14. This CDR3 spans 16 amino acids. The germline V gene has CDR1 MDHEN and CDR2 SYDVKM.

The chain joins TRBV5-8 to TRBJ2-5, with a weak D call TRBD1 (6 bases). This CDR3 region has 16 residues. With 0 bases removed from V and 0 bases from J, the gap between germline ends came to 12 bases. CDR1 and CDR2 (germline): SGHTS, YDEGEE. CDR3 amino acids: CASSLEYWTDQETQYF. The CDR3 DNA reads TGTGCCAGCAGCTTGGAGTATTGGACAGACCAAGAGACCCAGTACTTC.

This clone was seen a single time. This chain links TRBV18 with TRBJ2-1; the match to TRBD1 covers 8 bases. This CDR3 is built from 14 residues. CDR1 and CDR2 (germline): KGHSH, LQKENI. Unmatched junction bases numbered 4, after V lost 3 bases and J lost 6 bases. CDR3: CASSPFGQGNEQFF. The CDR3 DNA sequence: TGTGCCAGCTCACCTTTTGGACAGGGCAATGAGCAGTTCTTC.

The chain uses TRBV2 and TRBJ2-5, with D uncertain. The CDR3 totals 11 residues. From germline, CDR1 is SNHLY and CDR2 FYNNEI. Trimming removed 6 bases from V and 8 bases from J, with 10 bases in between. The CDR3 protein is CASRGMATQYF. The CDR3, as DNA: TGTGCCAGCAGGGGCATGGCTACCCAGTACTTC.

The J gene is TRBJ2-2, the V gene TRBV5-6; 8 nucleotides match TRBD1. This CDR3 is built from 16 residues. Germline V gene lookup returns CDR1 SGHDT and CDR2 YYEEEE. J was trimmed by 3 bases and V by 0 bases; bases with no gene match: 4. The chain's CDR3 is CASSLGTGWDTGELFF. CDR3 DNA sequence: TGTGCCAGCAGCTTGGGGACAGGGTGGGACACCGGGGAGCTGTTTTTT.

This chain connects TRBV10-3 to TRBJ2-3, with TRBD2 matching 9 bases. The V gene end was trimmed by 6 bases and the J gene end by 1 base; junction bases not matched to a gene: 11. The germline CDR1 and CDR2 sequences are ENHRY and SYGVKD. This CDR3 contains 17 residues. The CDR3 here is CAIRPPLSGGRTDTQYF. In DNA, the CDR3 is TGTGCCATCAGACCGCCCCTGAGCGGGGGGCGCACAGATACGCAGTATTTT.

The V and J genes are TRBV9 and TRBJ2-5, with D hard to call. The CDR3 contains 15 residues. The germline CDR1 and CDR2 sequences are SGDLS and YYNGEE. Trimming stripped 4 bases from V and 5 bases from J, with 18 bases between. The DNA for the CDR3 is TGTGCCAGCAGCCCCGGATCTAGGGTCACGGAGACCCAGTACTTC. Its protein product is CASSPGSRVTETQYF.

To note about this clone: Different DNA sequences within this sample yield the same CDR3. The chain links TRBV11-3 to TRBJ2-1; possibly TRBD2 for D (6 bases). Germline CDR1 SGHNT, CDR2 YENEEA. V lost 5 bases, J lost 1 base, and 9 bases lay in between. This CDR3 is built from 14 residues. The CDR3: CASSPGGSYNEQFF. CDR3 nucleotide sequence: TGTGCCAGCAGCCCCGGGGGTTCCTACAATGAGCAGTTCTTC.

This chain links TRBV7-2 with TRBJ1-2; D is possibly TRBD1 (6 bases). The CDR3 has 14 amino acids. Trimming stripped 4 bases from V and 4 bases from J, with 13 bases between. Germline V gene lookup returns CDR1 SGHTA and CDR2 FQGNSA. The CDR3 DNA is TGTGCCAGCAGCTCTTATGCGGGGGCCTATGGCTACACCTTC. It is translated as CASSSYAGAYGYTF.

As regards this clone: One end of the junction varies from germline; a read error may be responsible. The rearrangement links TRBV25-1 to TRBJ2-7; D is perhaps TRBD1 or TRBD2 (6 bases each). The CDR3 loop spans 12 amino acids. Germline lookup yields CDR1 MGHDK and CDR2 SYGVNS. As DNA, the CDR3 is TGTGCCAGCAGTGAATCGGGGAGGACAGTAACGTTC. Translation: CASSESGRTVTF.

This chain connects TRBV9 to TRBJ1-4; 9 bases agree with TRBD1. Germline CDR1 reads SGDLS; CDR2 reads YYNGEE. CDR3 length: 15 residues. V dropped 3 bases and J dropped 4; count of bases not matched to a gene: 4. CDR3 coding DNA: TGTGCCAGCAGCGCGCAGGACAGGGGTAATGAAAAACTGTTTTTT. Translation gives CASSAQDRGNEKLFF.

This sequence joins TRBV10-3 and TRBJ2-3, with D perhaps matching TRBD1 or TRBD2 (5 bases each). The CDR3 runs to 19 residues. Trimming took 6 bases from V and 4 from J, leaving 29 bases between them. CDR1 ENHRY and CDR2 SYGVKD come from the germline V gene. The CDR3 spells CAISGKPLPGPPGPDTQYF. CDR3 DNA: TGTGCCATCAGCGGAAAACCACTCCCCGGACCCCCGGGGCCAGATACGCAGTATTTT.

The genes are TRBV7-2 and TRBJ1-6; 7 bases match TRBD1. The CDR3 consists of 15 residues. The germline V gene has CDR1 SGHTA and CDR2 FQGNSA. V shed 5 bases, J shed 8 bases, and the junction held 9 bases outside the gene matches. In nucleotides, the CDR3 is TGTGCCAGCAGCCCCCAGGGGGGCTTTGATTCACCCCTCCACTTT. It is translated as CASSPQGGFDSPLHF.

This chain uses TRBV6-5 with TRBJ1-2, with D uncertain. Per germline, CDR1 MNHEY and CDR2 SVGAGI. The CDR3 length is 14 residues. Trimming stripped 5 bases from V and 0 bases from J, with 10 bases between. CDR3 nucleotide sequence: TGTGCCAGCAGTCCAAAGGAAGCTAACTATGGCTACACCTTC. Its translation is CASSPKEANYGYTF.

V usage is TRBV5-6 and J usage is TRBJ2-1; D may be TRBD1 or TRBD2 (6 bases each). The germline CDR1 and CDR2 sequences are SGHDT and YYEEEE. Trimming cost V 0 bases and J 9 bases, with 13 bases left between them. The CDR3 loop spans 14 amino acids. The CDR3 protein is CASSLVSGAGEQFF. The DNA of the CDR3 is TGTGCCAGCAGCTTGGTTTCGGGGGCGGGTGAGCAGTTCTTC. The variable domain in full, completed from reference TRBV5-6 and TRBJ2-1, reads DAGVTQSPTHLIKTRGQQVTLRCSPKSGHDTVSWYQQALGQGPQFIFQYYEEEERQRGNFPDRFSGHQFPNYSSELNVNALLLGDSALYLCASSLVSGAGEQFFGPGTRLTVL.

V and J are TRBV7-9 and TRBJ1-4; D not resolved. Germline V CDR1 and CDR2: SEHNR, FQNEAQ (reference sequence). Between the trimmed V and J ends, which lost 5 bases and 7 bases, there was a span of 14 bases. The CDR3 runs to 14 residues. CDR3 sequence: CASSPGVAREKLFF. The CDR3 DNA follows: TGTGCCAGCAGCCCCGGGGTAGCCCGTGAAAAACTGTTTTTT.

The chain couples TRBV9 to TRBJ2-5, with 7 positions matching TRBD2. CDR3 length: 14 amino acids. CDR1 and CDR2 from the germline V gene are SGDLS and YYNGEE. J lost 4 bases, V lost 4 bases, and 7 bases had no gene match. The CDR3 DNA follows: TGTGCCAGCAGCCCACGGACTAGTCTAGAGACCCAGTACTTC. Protein product: CASSPRTSLETQYF.